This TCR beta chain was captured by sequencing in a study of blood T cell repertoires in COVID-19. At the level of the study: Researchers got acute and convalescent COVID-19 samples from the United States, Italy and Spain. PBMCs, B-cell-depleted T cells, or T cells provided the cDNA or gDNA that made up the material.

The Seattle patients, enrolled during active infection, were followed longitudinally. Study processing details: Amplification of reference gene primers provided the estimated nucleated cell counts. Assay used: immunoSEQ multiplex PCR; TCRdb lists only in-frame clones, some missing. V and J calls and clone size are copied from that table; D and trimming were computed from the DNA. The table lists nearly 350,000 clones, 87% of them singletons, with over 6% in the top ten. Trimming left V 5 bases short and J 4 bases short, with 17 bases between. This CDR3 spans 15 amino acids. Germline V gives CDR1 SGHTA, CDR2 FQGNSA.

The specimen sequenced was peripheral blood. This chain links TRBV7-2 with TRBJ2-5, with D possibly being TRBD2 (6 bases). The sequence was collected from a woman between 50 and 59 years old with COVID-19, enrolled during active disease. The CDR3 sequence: CASSTGLPKGETQYF. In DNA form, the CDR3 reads TGTGCCAGCAGCACGGGACTCCCCAAAGGAGAGACCCAGTACTTC.